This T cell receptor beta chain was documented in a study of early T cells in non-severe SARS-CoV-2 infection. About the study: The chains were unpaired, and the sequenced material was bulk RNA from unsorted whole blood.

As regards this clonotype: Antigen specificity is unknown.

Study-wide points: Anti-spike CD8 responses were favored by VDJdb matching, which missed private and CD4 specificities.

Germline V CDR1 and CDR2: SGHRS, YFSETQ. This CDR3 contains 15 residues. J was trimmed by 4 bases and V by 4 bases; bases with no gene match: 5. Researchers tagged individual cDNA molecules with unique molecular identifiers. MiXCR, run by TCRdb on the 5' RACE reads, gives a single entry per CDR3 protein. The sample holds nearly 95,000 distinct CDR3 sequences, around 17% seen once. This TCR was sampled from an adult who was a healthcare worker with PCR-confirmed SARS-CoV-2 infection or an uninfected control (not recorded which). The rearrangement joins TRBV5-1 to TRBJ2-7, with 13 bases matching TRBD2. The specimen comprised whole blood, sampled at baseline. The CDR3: CASSPGTSGKYEQYF. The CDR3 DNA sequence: TGCGCCAGCAGCCCCGGGACTAGCGGGAAATACGAGCAGTACTTC.